This TCR beta chain is from a study of OX40 agonist ivuxolimab in advanced cancers. General notes on the study: Ivuxolimab, which targeted the costimulatory receptor OX40 (CD134), was an agonistic, fully human IgG2 monoclonal antibody. Intravenous ivuxolimab was administered to patients every 2 weeks at six dose levels: 0.01, 0.1, 0.3, 1.5, 3 and 10 mg/kg. Among the approximately 54 dose-escalation patients, around 19 had hepatocellular carcinoma, roughly 15 melanoma, 9 renal cell carcinoma and 9 head and neck cancer. In the dose-escalation cohort, about four fifths of patients were male, and the mean age was around 60 years with a range of about 20 to 80. Patients were allowed to have had prior anti-PD-1, anti-PD-L1 or anti-CTLA-4 therapy, and approximately 40% of the dose-escalation patients had previously received checkpoint inhibitors. Partial responses occurred in three dose-escalation patients, of whom one had hepatocellular carcinoma and two had cutaneous melanoma. The point of sequencing TCRbeta in the periphery was to test whether ivuxolimab changed TCR sequence diversity and drove clonal T-cell expansion. The monotherapy dose-escalation portion (N of about 52 patients) of the phase I ivuxolimab trial is reported in the paper. The study at large found these results: At doses of 0.1 to 3.0 mg/kg, clonal expansion of both CD4+ and CD8+ T cells in blood was seen between baseline and week 6. In the 0.1-3.0 mg/kg groups, partial responders were among the patients with the lowest normalized peripheral clonal expansion, particularly in CD8+ T cells. On average, CD8+ T cells showed more expanded clones than CD4+ T cells after ivuxolimab. Low levels of normalized T-cell clonal expansion were also seen in some nonresponding patients. The antigen specificity of the clonally expanded peripheral T cells was not determined.

Patients with a history of autoimmune disease or receiving systemic immunosuppression were excluded from the trial. Peripheral blood for TCR sequencing was collected from all dose cohorts at baseline, on cycle 4 day 1, and on cycle 7 day 1. Samples were obtained from an open-label, multicenter, first-in-human phase I dose-escalation trial of ivuxolimab. The trial enrolled adults with locally advanced or metastatic head and neck squamous cell, hepatocellular, melanoma or renal cell carcinoma. CD4+ and CD8+ T cells were sorted separately from peripheral blood before TCR sequencing. To sequence the TCRbeta CDR3 region, genomic DNA was isolated from the sorted cells. The immunoSEQ Assay was used to sequence the TCRbeta CDR3 regions. In its TCRdb copy, this immuneACCESS table keeps in-frame sequences only and misses some clones. Where compared with another copy, unresolved V genes explain less than half of these, and the others have no known cause. The sample includes 67,000 or so clones, with about 87% observed a single time. The ten largest clonotypes hold about 1% of the sample.

Points on this clone: This receptor's antigen is unknown. No per-base quality is available; no much larger clone lies one base away.

The germline V gene (reference sequence) gives CDR1 as SGHKS and CDR2 as YYEKEE. The CDR3 contains 16 residues, cysteine and phenylalanine counted. Solely the CDR3 DNA is kept, with 48 bases framed from the first base. Trimming takes 2 bases off V and 3 bases off J; junction bases not matched to a gene: 4. The specimen was CD4+ or CD8+ T cells sorted from blood, collected in a trial of the OX40 agonist ivuxolimab. The chain is made from TRBV5-5 and TRBJ2-2, and TRBD1 aligns with 10 junction nucleotides. The sequence came from an adult with an advanced solid tumor such as melanoma, head and neck, liver or kidney cancer. The CDR3 is CASSFRQGAYTGELFF. The sequence in DNA is TGTGCCAGCAGCTTTCGACAGGGGGCCTACACCGGGGAGCTGTTTTTT.